A single TCR beta chain is shown here with its context. This sample was taken from a study of blood T cells in healthy people across ages. At the level of the study: Capture via template switching afforded approximately one barcoded beta molecule per two T cells.

The second PCR ran 7 to 11 cycles with a sample-barcoded 5' primer and J-beta primers. TCRdb recomputed calls from the 5' RACE reads with MiXCR, one row per CDR3 protein. This sample has 650,000 to 1,000,000 distinct CDR3 sequences, with under 40% found just once. Each donor had around 9.2 milliliters of peripheral blood drawn. The CDR3 totals 14 residues. V was pared by 8 bases and J by 10 bases, with 24 bases between. CDR1 is MNHEY and CDR2 is SVGEGT in the germline V gene. The V gene is TRBV6-2 or TRBV6-3, the J gene TRBJ2-7; the D is unclear. The material sequenced was blood. The TCR was taken from a young man in good health. The CDR3 bases are TGTGCCAGCCAACGATACTCGGAAGACACGGCCCAGTACTTC. Its translation: CASQRYSEDTAQYF.